This entry lists 6 T cell receptor beta chains sequenced from one sample in a study of quantifying T cell responses using KT2 cells. At the level of the study: RNA was reverse transcribed with TCR alpha and beta constant-region primers.

An oligo carrying a UMI was ligated to the cDNA 3' end. The first PCR ran approximately 4 cycles with an equimolar RC1.1 and RC1.2 beta primer mix. TCRdb itself ran the UMI-ligation and nested PCR reads through MiXCR, one entry per CDR3 protein. Of approximately 60,000 distinct CDR3 sequences detected, 10% to 15% appear once; the ten largest clones hold 9.4%. The sequenced sample consisted of PBMCs spiked with cells of the T cell clone KT2. All receptors derive from a human donor.

At least ten counts were recorded for this clonotype. The CDR3 loop is CASSSGPISYNEQFF. CDR3 nucleotides: TGTGCCAGCAGCTCGGGACCAATCTCCTACAATGAGCAGTTCTTC. The chain uses TRBV11-2 and TRBJ2-1, with D perhaps being TRBD1 or TRBD2 (5 bases each). CDR1 and CDR2 (germline): SGHAT, FQNNGV. This CDR3 spans 15 amino acids. V was clipped by 4 bases and J by 0 bases, with 10 bases between them.

This clonotype has only a few counts. The chain combines TRBV15 with TRBJ2-1; 9 bases align to TRBD1. V trimming: 1 base; J trimming: 5 bases; junction bases outside the gene matches: 3. Germline lookup yields CDR1 LNHNV and CDR2 YYDKDF (reference sequence). The CDR3 loop spans 15 amino acids. The CDR3 bases are TGTGCCACCAGCAGAGTTGGACAGGGGAACAATGAGCAGTTCTTC. Translation gives CATSRVGQGNNEQFF.

This clonotype was counted many times. The chain links TRBV5-1 to TRBJ2-2, with D tentatively TRBD1 (6 bases). The CDR3 is 16 amino acids. Germline CDR1 reads SGHRS; CDR2 reads YFSETQ. V lost 0 bases and J 6 bases, leaving 15 bases between the germline ends. The CDR3 protein is CASSLALGASAGELFF. The CDR3, as DNA: TGCGCCAGCAGCTTGGCCTTGGGGGCCTCCGCCGGGGAGCTGTTTTTT.

This clonotype has ten or more counts. The rearrangement joins TRBV20-1 to TRBJ1-3, with D perhaps matching TRBD1 (6 bases). The CDR3 loop spans 12 amino acids. Deletions cut 6 bases from V and 2 bases from J, with 8 bases between. Per the germline V gene, CDR1 is DFQATT and CDR2 is SNEGSKA (reference sequence). CDR3: CSAQGAGNTIYF. CDR3 nucleotide sequence: TGCAGTGCACAGGGTGCTGGAAACACCATATATTTT.

CDR3 nucleotides: TGTGCCAGCAGTGTATCACTCTATGAGGATGGCTACACCTTC. Translation: CASSVSLYEDGYTF. The chain recombines TRBV2 with TRBJ1-2, with unresolved D. Trimming took off 4 bases at V and 6 bases at J, with 15 bases between the two ends. The CDR3 totals 14 residues. Germline CDR1 reads SNHLY; CDR2 reads FYNNEI.

The chain carries TRBV2 and TRBJ2-3, with 15 bases identical to TRBD2. Germline V CDR1 and CDR2: SNHLY, FYNNEI. This CDR3 has 16 residues. Unmatched junction bases numbered 4, after V lost 5 bases and J lost 4 bases. The CDR3 region is CASSLGLAGGSDTQYF. The DNA for the CDR3 is TGTGCCAGCAGTCTTGGACTAGCGGGGGGGTCAGATACGCAGTATTTT.